The next 9 T cell receptor beta chains were all read from a single sample in a study of T cells in Graves' hyperthyroidism and ophthalmopathy. Researchers amplified the TCR beta CDR3 regions from RNA transcripts. The HTBI primer set served for first-round RT-PCR of the TCR CDR3. TCRdb used MiXCR to reprocess the multiplex PCR reads, holding one entry per CDR3 protein. Of 650,000 to 850,000 distinct CDR3 sequences detected, around 20% appear once; the ten largest clones hold roughly a sixth. The specimen was blood. All receptors derive from a woman in her fifties or sixties with Graves' hyperthyroidism that later progressed to Graves' ophthalmopathy.

Comments on this clonotype: This may be a read error: a much more frequent sequence differs by one nucleotide. This chain uses TRBV30 with TRBJ1-1; TRBD1 is a possible D gene (6 bases). From germline, CDR1 is GTSNPN and CDR2 SVGIG (reference sequence). CDR3 length equals 14 residues. CDR3 sequence (DNA): TGTACCTGGAGTGCTGACAGGTCCAACACTGAAGCTTTCTTT. This codes for CTWSADRSNTEAFF.

This clonotype was seen ten or more times. DNA of the CDR3: TGTGCCAGCAGTGAAAGGGCACCTTCTAACTATGGCTACACCTTC. Protein: CASSERAPSNYGYTF. The V call is TRBV6-1, the J call TRBJ1-2; D call uncertain. CDR3 length: 15 residues. Trimming pared 2 bases from V and 0 bases from J, leaving 10 bases between. Germline-derived CDR1 and CDR2 are MNHNS and SASEGT.

The J gene is TRBJ1-2, the V gene TRBV7-9; no definite D call. Trimming left V 5 bases short and J 0 bases short, with 4 bases between. Per the germline V gene, CDR1 is SEHNR and CDR2 is FQNEAQ (reference sequence). The CDR3 is 12 amino acids. CDR3: CASSHSNYGYTF. CDR3 in DNA: TGTGCCAGCAGCCATTCTAACTATGGCTACACCTTC.

This clonotype was detected only a few times. The rearrangement uses TRBV20-1 and TRBJ1-2; D gene unclear. The CDR3 is 13 amino acids. V lost 1 base, J lost 4 bases, and 10 bases lay in between. Germline-derived CDR1 and CDR2 are DFQATT and SNEGSKA (reference sequence). CDR3 DNA: TGCAGTGCTAGAGTGGCCCTACTCTATGGCTACACCTTC. Its protein is CSARVALLYGYTF.

Only a few counts were recorded for this clonotype. The rearrangement uses TRBV5-6 and TRBJ2-2, with 11 bases aligning to TRBD1. The V gene's germline CDR1 is SGHDT and CDR2 YYEEEE. The CDR3 consists of 16 residues. With 4 bases clipped from V and 5 bases from J, the junction kept 7 bases outside the gene matches. CDR3 in amino acids: CASSPGTGGRTGELFF. The CDR3 DNA reads as TGTGCCAGCAGCCCCGGGACAGGGGGAAGGACCGGGGAGCTGTTTTTT.

On this clonotype itself: A single base separates this from a much larger clone, so it may be a read error. The chain joins TRBV6-1 to TRBJ2-7; tentatively, D is TRBD2 (6 bases). The CDR3 totals 13 residues. Trimming left V 5 bases short and J 3 bases short, with 11 bases between. CDR1 and CDR2 from the germline V gene are MNHNS and SASEGT. This CDR3 reads CASSRTNGYEQYF. The CDR3 nucleotides read TGTGCCAGCAGTCGGACTAATGGCTACGAGCAGTACTTC.

This clonotype was seen ten or more times. V usage is TRBV12-3 or TRBV12-4 and J usage is TRBJ2-7; 8 bases line up with TRBD2. The trim removed 3 bases at V and 7 bases at J, leaving 5 bases unmatched. This CDR3 has 13 amino acids. CDR3 in DNA: TGTGCCAGCAGTTTGAGCGGGGGTGGAGAGCAGTACTTC. It is translated as CASSLSGGGEQYF.

About this clonotype itself: Mismatch with germline at one junction end may stem from a read error. V usage is TRBV7-9 and J usage is TRBJ1-2; D is unclear. The germline CDR1 and CDR2 sequences are SEHNR and FQNEAQ (reference sequence). The CDR3 contains 14 residues. The chain's CDR3 is CASTLEESGYGYTF. The CDR3 coding sequence is TGTGCCAGCACCTTAGAGGAAAGCGGCTATGGCTACACCTTC.

In its sample, this clonotype was seen a few times. The chain joins TRBV30 to TRBJ1-2; unclear D gene. The CDR3 contains 14 residues. Germline loops: CDR1 GTSNPN, CDR2 SVGIG (reference sequence). The V end lost 0 bases, the J end lost 2 bases, and 10 bases lay between the germline ends. The CDR3 DNA follows: TGTGCCTGGAGTGTTGAGTGGGCCAACTATGGCTACACCTTC. It codes for CAWSVEWANYGYTF.